Listed below are T cell receptor beta chains from one sample, sequenced in a study of glioma-infiltrating T cells. Each CDR3 protein is one row after TCRdb ran MiXCR on the multiplex PCR reads. The sample lists about 93,000 distinct CDR3 sequences, 40% occurring once. Sequenced input: glioma tissue, nonneoplastic brain tissue, or PBMCs (not recorded which). The receptors originated from a human donor with low-grade glioma or glioblastoma, undergoing nonglioma brain surgery, or in good health (not recorded which). The conserved cysteine and the conserved F or W are not part of the CDR3 here.

length: 11; J: TRBJ1-1; V: TRBV20-1; CDR3: SARTGRRIEAF
length: 13; J: TRBJ2-3; V: TRBV25-1; CDR3: ASSSGDGGADTQY
length: 13; J: TRBJ2-2; V: TRBV4-1; CDR3: ASSQPWSGAGELF
length: 9; J: TRBJ2-7; V: TRBV29-1; CDR3: SVYQAKEQY
length: 11; J: TRBJ1-4; V: TRBV4-2; CDR3: ASGTGAGEKLF
length: 11; J: TRBJ2-5; V: TRBV15; CDR3: ATSKLLGETQH
length: 11; J: TRBJ1-2; V: TRBV5-1; CDR3: ATSAGANYGYT
length: 9; J: TRBJ2-5; V: TRBV19; CDR3: VSITGETKY
length: 11; J: TRBJ2-1; V: TRBV19; CDR3: ASSIRGYNEQF
length: 13; J: TRBJ1-6; V: TRBV18; CDR3: ASSSGTGLFSPLH
length: 12; J: TRBJ2-1; V: TRBV25-1; CDR3: ASSGDSGSGEQF
length: 15; J: TRBJ1-6; V: TRBV18; CDR3: ASSPLPGQEYNSPLH
length: 10; J: TRBJ2-3; V: TRBV4-1; CDR3: ASSQDGISQY
length: 15; J: TRBJ2-1; V: TRBV6-6; CDR3: ASSYPLKTSGYNEQF
length: 14; J: TRBJ2-3; V: TRBV7-3; CDR3: ASSKSSGNPTDTQY
length: 13; J: TRBJ2-1; V: TRBV2; CDR3: ASRERAGSADTQF
length: 12; J: TRBJ2-1; V: TRBV2; CDR3: ASSPGSSYNEQF
length: 14; J: TRBJ2-3; V: TRBV9; CDR3: ASSVVGSPSTDTQY
length: 13; J: TRBJ1-5; V: TRBV6-6; CDR3: ASSYSEQGDHPRH
length: 11; J: TRBJ2-5; V: TRBV12-3/TRBV12-4; CDR3: ASRTGGQETQY
length: 11; J: TRBJ2-7; V: TRBV3-1; CDR3: ASSRSDDYEQY
length: 13; J: TRBJ2-5; V: TRBV6-1; CDR3: ASGQQPSGQETQY
length: 15; J: TRBJ2-7; V: TRBV20-1; CDR3: SARGLAGGPFSYEQY
length: 15; J: TRBJ2-3; V: TRBV12-3/TRBV12-4; CDR3: ASSLLLAGAPTDTQY
length: 13; J: TRBJ2-3; V: TRBV28; CDR3: ASSFKLPPSDTQY
length: 15; J: TRBJ1-2; V: TRBV6-5; CDR3: TSSYSGMKGQADGYT
length: 11; J: TRBJ1-1; V: TRBV12-5; CDR3: ASGFTLDTEAF
length: 12; J: TRBJ2-2; V: TRBV4-2; CDR3: ASSWDILTGELF
length: 11; J: TRBJ1-3; V: TRBV12-3/TRBV12-4; CDR3: ASSDRSGETIY
length: 13; J: TRBJ1-4; V: TRBV7-2; CDR3: ASSLGVGVNEKLF
length: 14; J: TRBJ2-4; V: TRBV5-1; CDR3: ASSLGTGGTKNIQY
length: 12; J: TRBJ2-5; V: TRBV20-1; CDR3: SARRQNRGETQY
length: 12; J: TRBJ2-7; V: TRBV7-8; CDR3: ASSSGQRSYEQY
length: 12; J: TRBJ2-1; V: TRBV7-9; CDR3: ASTAGYSYNEQF
length: 15; J: TRBJ2-5; V: TRBV6-1; CDR3: ASSPRGWEGTGETQY
length: 13; J: TRBJ2-1; V: TRBV12-3/TRBV12-4; CDR3: ASSFRDRTYNEQF
length: 13; J: TRBJ2-7; V: TRBV6-1; CDR3: ASRLGGTGIYEQY
length: 13; J: TRBJ2-7; V: TRBV29-1; CDR3: SALLGQGADGEQY
length: 11; J: TRBJ2-7; V: TRBV25-1; CDR3: ASTDDGYYEQY
length: 12; J: TRBJ2-3; V: TRBV19; CDR3: ASSSGQGADTQY
length: 11; J: TRBJ1-2; V: TRBV5-4; CDR3: ASSRSAAYGYT
length: 12; J: TRBJ1-5; V: TRBV7-9; CDR3: ASSPVGDNQPQH
length: 12; J: TRBJ2-7; V: TRBV28; CDR3: AISSIQGRYEQY
length: 14; J: TRBJ1-6; V: TRBV5-4; CDR3: ASSTGRSSYNPPLH
length: 12; J: TRBJ2-7; V: TRBV27; CDR3: ASKRGTATYEQY
length: 13; J: TRBJ1-5; V: TRBV7-9; CDR3: ASSSTGGAGQPQH
length: 13; J: TRBJ2-7; V: TRBV6-1; CDR3: ASGSGTSDSYEQY
length: 12; J: TRBJ2-5; V: TRBV27; CDR3: ASSLGLGSETQY
length: 14; J: TRBJ2-5; V: TRBV7-2; CDR3: ASSPGARPVGETQY
length: 12; J: TRBJ2-5; V: TRBV20-1; CDR3: SARPVDSLETQY
length: 13; J: TRBJ2-1; V: TRBV20-1; CDR3: SASRGGAGVNEQF
length: 11; J: TRBJ2-7; V: TRBV20-1; CDR3: SALDRGSYEQY
length: 13; J: TRBJ1-2; V: TRBV7-9; CDR3: ASSPPGRINYGYT
length: 13; J: TRBJ2-5; V: TRBV6-2/TRBV6-3; CDR3: ASSYLWRGQENQY
length: 12; J: TRBJ2-1; V: TRBV20-1; CDR3: SARRQGGINEQF
length: 13; J: TRBJ1-2; V: TRBV6-5; CDR3: ASSYSGQDNYGYT